This T cell receptor (beta chain) was captured by sequencing in a study of shared clonotypes between healthy human individuals. Study details: The donors, a couple of women and a few men, were aged 18 to 49. Study findings and constraints: The donor pool, a small one, limited the genetic and exposure-history diversity represented.

Sequenced by immunoSEQ multiplex PCR; TCRdb stores in-frame clones only, minus some. Of about half a million clones listed, around 80% were seen once; the top ten hold about 12%. Every donor, a Caucasian adult, lived in Nashville, Tennessee. Unsorted samples drew genomic DNA from 100 million or so PBMCs. This CDR3 is 14 amino acids long. Germline V gene lookup returns CDR1 MDHEN and CDR2 SYDVKM. The V gene lost 3 bases and the J gene lost 10 bases, with 18 bases spanning the gap. As for this clone: What it binds is not known.

Input material: PBMCs. The rearrangement joins TRBV28 to TRBJ1-2; D may be TRBD1 (6 bases). The clonotype was recovered from a woman between 35 and 50 years old in good health. Some clones in this sample may be carry-over from other donors' samples. The CDR3 here is CASSFEGQGLAYTF. DNA of the CDR3: TGTGCCAGCAGTTTTGAGGGGCAGGGGCTCGCCTACACCTTC.